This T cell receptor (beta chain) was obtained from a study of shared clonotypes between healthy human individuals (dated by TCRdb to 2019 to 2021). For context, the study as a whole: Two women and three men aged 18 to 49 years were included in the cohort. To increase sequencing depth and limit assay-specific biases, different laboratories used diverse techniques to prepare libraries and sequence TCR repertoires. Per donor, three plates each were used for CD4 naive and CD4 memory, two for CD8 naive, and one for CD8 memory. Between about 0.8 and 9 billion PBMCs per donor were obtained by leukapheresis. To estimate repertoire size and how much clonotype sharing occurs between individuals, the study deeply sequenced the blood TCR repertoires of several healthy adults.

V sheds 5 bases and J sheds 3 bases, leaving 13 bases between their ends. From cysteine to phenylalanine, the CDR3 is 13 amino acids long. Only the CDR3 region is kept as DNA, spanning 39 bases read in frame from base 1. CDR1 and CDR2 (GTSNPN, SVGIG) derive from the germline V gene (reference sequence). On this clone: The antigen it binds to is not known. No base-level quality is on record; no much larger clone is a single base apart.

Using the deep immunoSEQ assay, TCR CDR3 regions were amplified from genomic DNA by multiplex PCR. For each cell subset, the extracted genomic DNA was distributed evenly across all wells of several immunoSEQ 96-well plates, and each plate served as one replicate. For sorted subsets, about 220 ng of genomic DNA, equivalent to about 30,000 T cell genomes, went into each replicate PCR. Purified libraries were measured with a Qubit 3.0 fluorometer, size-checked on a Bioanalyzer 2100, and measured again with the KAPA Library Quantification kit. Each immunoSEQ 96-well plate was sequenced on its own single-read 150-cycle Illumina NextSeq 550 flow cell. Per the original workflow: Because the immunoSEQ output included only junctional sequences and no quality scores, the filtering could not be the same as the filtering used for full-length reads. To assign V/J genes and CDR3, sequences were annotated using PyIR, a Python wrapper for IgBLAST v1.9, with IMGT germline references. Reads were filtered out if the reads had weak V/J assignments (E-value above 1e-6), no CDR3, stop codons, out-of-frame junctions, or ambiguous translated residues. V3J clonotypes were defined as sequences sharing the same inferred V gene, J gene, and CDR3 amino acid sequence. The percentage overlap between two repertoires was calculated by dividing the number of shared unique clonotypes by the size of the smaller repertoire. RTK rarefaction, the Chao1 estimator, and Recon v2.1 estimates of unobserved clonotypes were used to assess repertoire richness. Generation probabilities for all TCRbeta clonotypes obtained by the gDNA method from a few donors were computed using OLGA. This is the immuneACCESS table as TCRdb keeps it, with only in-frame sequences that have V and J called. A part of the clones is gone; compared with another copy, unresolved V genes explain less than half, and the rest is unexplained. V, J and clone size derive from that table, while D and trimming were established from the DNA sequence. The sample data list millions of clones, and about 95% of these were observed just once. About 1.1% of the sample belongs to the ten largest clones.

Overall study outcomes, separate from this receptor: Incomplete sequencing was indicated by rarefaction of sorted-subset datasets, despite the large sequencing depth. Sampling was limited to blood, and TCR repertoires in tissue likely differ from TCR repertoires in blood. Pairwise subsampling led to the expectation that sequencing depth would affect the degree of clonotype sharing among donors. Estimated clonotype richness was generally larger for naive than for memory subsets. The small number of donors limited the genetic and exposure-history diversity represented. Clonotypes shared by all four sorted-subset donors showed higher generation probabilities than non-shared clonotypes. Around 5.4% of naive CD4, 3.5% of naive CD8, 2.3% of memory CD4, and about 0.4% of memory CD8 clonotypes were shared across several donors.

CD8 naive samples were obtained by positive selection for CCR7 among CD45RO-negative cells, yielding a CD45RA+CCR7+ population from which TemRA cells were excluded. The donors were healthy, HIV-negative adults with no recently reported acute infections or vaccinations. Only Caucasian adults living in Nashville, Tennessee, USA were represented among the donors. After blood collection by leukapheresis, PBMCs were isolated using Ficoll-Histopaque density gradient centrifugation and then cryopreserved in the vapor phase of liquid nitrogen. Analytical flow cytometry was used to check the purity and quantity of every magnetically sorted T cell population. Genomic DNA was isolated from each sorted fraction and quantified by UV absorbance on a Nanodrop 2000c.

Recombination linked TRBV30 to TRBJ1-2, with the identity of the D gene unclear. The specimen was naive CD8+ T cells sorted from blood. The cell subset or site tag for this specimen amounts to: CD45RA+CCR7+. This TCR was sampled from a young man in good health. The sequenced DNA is TGTGCCTGGGAACTTCGGGATTACTATGGCTACACCTTC. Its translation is CAWELRDYYGYTF. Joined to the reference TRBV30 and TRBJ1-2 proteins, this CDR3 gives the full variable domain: SQTIHQWPATLVQPVGSPLSLECTVEGTSNPNLYWYRQAAGRGLQLLFYSVGIGQISSEVPQNLSASRPQDRQFILSSKKLLLSDSGFYLCAWELRDYYGYTFGSGTRLTVV.